In this sample, the clone carrying this T cell receptor beta chain is medium-sized. The identical CDR3 is also encoded by other nucleotide sequences in the sample. As handled by the study authors: Using reference gene primer amplification, nucleated cell counts were estimated. The protocol was immunoSEQ multiplex PCR, while the TCRdb copy is restricted to in-frame clones and leaves out a portion. The DNA was the basis for D and trimming; V, J and clone size are from that table. The sample holds approximately 50,000 clones, 60% to 85% seen once. The data originate from a study of blood T cell repertoires in COVID-19. Overall study: Samples came from the United States, Italy and Spain, spanning acute and convalescent COVID-19.

The CDR3 runs to 15 residues. Germline CDR1 is SGHTA and CDR2 is FQGNSA. V was trimmed by 5 bases and J by 2 bases, leaving 12 bases between them. The receptor was derived from a man aged 45-65 years with active or convalescent COVID-19. The sample consisted of peripheral blood. The chain links TRBV7-2 to TRBJ2-2; D is perhaps TRBD2 (6 bases). CDR3 sequence reads: CASSPLGLNTGELFF. CDR3 sequence (DNA): TGTGCCAGCAGCCCCTTGGGACTCAACACCGGGGAGCTGTTTTTT.